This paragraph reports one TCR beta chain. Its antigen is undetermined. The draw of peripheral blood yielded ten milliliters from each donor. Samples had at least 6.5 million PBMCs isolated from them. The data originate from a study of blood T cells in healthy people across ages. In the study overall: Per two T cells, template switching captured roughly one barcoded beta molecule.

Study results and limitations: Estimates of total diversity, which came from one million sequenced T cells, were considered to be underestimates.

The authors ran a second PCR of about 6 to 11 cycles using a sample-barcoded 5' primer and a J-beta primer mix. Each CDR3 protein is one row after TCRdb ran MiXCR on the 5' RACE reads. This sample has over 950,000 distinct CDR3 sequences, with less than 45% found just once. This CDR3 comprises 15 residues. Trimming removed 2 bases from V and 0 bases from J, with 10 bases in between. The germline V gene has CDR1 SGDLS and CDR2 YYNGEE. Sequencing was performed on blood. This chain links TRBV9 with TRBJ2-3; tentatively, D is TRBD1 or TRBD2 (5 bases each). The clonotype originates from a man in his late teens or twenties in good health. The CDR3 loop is CASSVGVYSTDTQYF. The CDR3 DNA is TGTGCCAGCAGCGTGGGGGTCTATAGCACAGATACGCAGTATTTT.